This T cell receptor (beta chain) was recorded in a study of T cell repertoires in cytomegalovirus infection. Study background: Public TCR beta signatures indicated both CMV infection and matching HLA type.

TCRdb reprocessed the reads via MiXCR and lists one record per CDR3 protein. The sample lists 200,000 to 250,000 distinct CDR3 sequences, under 25% occurring once. As for this clonotype: Its antigen is currently unknown.

Trimming stripped 4 bases from V and 0 bases from J, with 13 bases between. Per the germline V gene, CDR1 is MNHEY and CDR2 is SVGEGT. This CDR3 comprises 15 residues. General study findings and limits: Using cumulative public TCR beta family frequency, the authors identified those who carried CMV together with the relevant HLA. HLA-C-restricted TCR beta clonotypes specific for CMV led the ex vivo response.

The genes are TRBV6-2 or TRBV6-3 and TRBJ2-7, with TRBD1 as a possible D gene (6 bases). What was sequenced was CD8+ T cells from PBMCs. This sequence was found in a human donor in good health (CMV status not recorded). Some clones in this sample may be carry-over from other donors' samples. CDR3 residues: CASSSPGQSSYEQYF. CDR3 coding DNA: TGTGCCAGCAGTTCCCCGGGACAATCCTCCTACGAGCAGTACTTC.